The next 28 T cell receptor beta chains were all read from a single sample in a study of graft-versus-host responses after intestinal transplantation. No antigen has been identified for these receptors. Assay used: immunoSEQ multiplex PCR; TCRdb lists only in-frame clones, some missing. In the table there are tens of thousands of clones, around 80% of which are singletons. Source: unstimulated CD4+ T cells sorted from spleen or lymph node cells, taken before intestinal transplant. The receptors come from a human donor who received an intestinal transplant.

The table lists this clone with a few counts. The CDR3 spells CASSPKAGGLGNEQFF. For the CDR3, the DNA is TGTGCCAGCAGCCCAAAAGCGGGAGGGCTAGGAAATGAGCAGTTCTTC. The chain links TRBV5-6 to TRBJ2-1; TRBD2 matches at 10 bases. This CDR3 is built from 16 residues. Germline V gene lookup returns CDR1 SGHDT and CDR2 YYEEEE. J lost 7 bases, V lost 4 bases, and 11 bases had no gene match.

V is TRBV11-2 and J is TRBJ1-2; D ambiguous. Trimming cost V 2 bases and J 8 bases, with 15 bases left between them. The CDR3 has 14 amino acids. The germline V gene encodes CDR1 SGHAT and CDR2 FQNNGV. The chain's CDR3 is CASSLRDVIGGYTF. The CDR3 coding sequence is TGTGCCAGCAGCTTAAGGGATGTGATAGGCGGCTACACCTTC.

The V gene is TRBV4-1, the J gene TRBJ1-5; perhaps TRBD1 as D (5 bases). Trimming took off 1 base at V and 2 bases at J, with 9 bases between the two ends. Per the germline V gene, CDR1 is MGHRA and CDR2 is YSYEKL. CDR3 length: 15 residues. Here the CDR3 reads CASSQGVQGNQPQHF. The CDR3 bases are TGCGCCAGCAGCCAAGGAGTACAGGGCAATCAGCCCCAGCATTTT.

The chain combines TRBV13 with TRBJ1-3, with D unclear. This CDR3 has 15 residues. CDR1 is PRHDT, CDR2 FYEKMQ, per germline (reference sequence). With 1 base removed from V and 3 bases from J, the gap between germline ends came to 10 bases. The CDR3 loop is CASSLDPGLGNTIYF. DNA for the CDR3: TGTGCCAGCAGCTTAGACCCAGGCCTTGGAAACACCATATATTTT.

V gene TRBV30 combines with J gene TRBJ2-2; a weak D match, TRBD1 (5 bases). This CDR3 region has 13 residues. V lost 4 bases, J lost 3 bases, and 9 bases lay in between. CDR1 and CDR2 from the germline V gene are GTSNPN and SVGIG (reference sequence). CDR3 sequence: CAWNRQYTGELFF. CDR3 bases: TGTGCCTGGAATAGACAGTACACCGGGGAGCTGTTTTTT.

This chain links TRBV6-1 with TRBJ2-7; D not resolved. V lost 6 bases and J 2 bases, leaving 8 bases between the germline ends. This CDR3 has 12 amino acids. CDR1 and CDR2 from the germline V gene are MNHNS and SASEGT. The CDR3, as DNA: TGTGCCAGCAGGGATCTAACCTACGAGCAGTACTTC. Its translation: CASRDLTYEQYF.

The rearrangement uses TRBV6-5 and TRBJ1-1; D remains unclear. CDR1 is MNHEY and CDR2 is SVGAGI in the germline V gene. The length of the CDR3 is 15 residues. V was cut by 7 bases and J by 4 bases, with 19 bases left in between. DNA of the CDR3: TGTGCCAGCACCTTTTCGGGAGTCCCCTTCACTGAAGCTTTCTTT. It specifies CASTFSGVPFTEAFF.

V gene TRBV7-2 combines with J gene TRBJ1-2; maybe TRBD1 (6 bases). The CDR3 has 16 residues. V was cut by 3 bases and J by 4 bases, with 18 bases left in between. The germline gives CDR1 SGHTA, CDR2 FQGNSA. The CDR3 bases are TGTGCCAGCAGCTTTAGGACAGATGAATTTGGCTATGGCTACACCTTC. Protein sequence: CASSFRTDEFGYGYTF.

This clone appeared a single time. The chain links TRBV7-3 to TRBJ2-1; 13 nucleotides align to TRBD2. V dropped 5 bases and J dropped 8; count of bases not matched to a gene: 6. The CDR3 is 15 residues long. Germline V gene sequence: CDR1 SGHTA, CDR2 FQGTGA. The CDR3 DNA sequence: TGTGCCAGCAGCGTACTAGCGGGGGGGCCTTATGAGCAGTTCTTC. Translating it yields CASSVLAGGPYEQFF.

This clone was seen just once. V gene TRBV7-9 combines with J gene TRBJ1-2; D is undetermined. There are 15 residues in the CDR3. The V end was cut by 2 bases, the J end by 2 bases, with 12 bases between. Germline V gives CDR1 SEHNR, CDR2 FQNEAQ (reference sequence). The CDR3 DNA sequence: TGTGCCAGCAGCTTATCGGCCAGTTCCAACTATGGCTACACCTTC. Translated: CASSLSASSNYGYTF.

The V call is TRBV9, the J call TRBJ1-1; D gene unclear. Trimming left V 0 bases short and J 4 bases short, with 13 bases between. CDR3 length equals 15 residues. Per germline, CDR1 SGDLS and CDR2 YYNGEE. CDR3 protein: CASSVDTHRATEAFF. CDR3 bases: TGTGCCAGCAGCGTAGATACCCATCGGGCCACTGAAGCTTTCTTT.

The chain links TRBV6-6 to TRBJ2-3, with 10 bases identical to TRBD2. Unmatched junction bases numbered 0, after V lost 2 bases and J lost 1 base. The CDR3 sequence is 15 residues long. In germline, CDR1 is MNHNY, CDR2 SVGAGI (reference sequence). CDR3 nucleotides: TGTGCCAGCAGTTACGGGACTAGCGGCACAGATACGCAGTATTTT. Its translation is CASSYGTSGTDTQYF.

Comments on this clone: Additional DNA sequences in this sample encode the identical CDR3. The chain uses TRBV28 and TRBJ1-5; 8 nucleotides align to TRBD1. The germline V gene encodes CDR1 MDHEN and CDR2 SYDVKM. The CDR3 contains 15 residues. Trimming took 6 bases from V and 0 from J; bases not matched to a gene: 4. This chain's CDR3 is CASSPGGDSNQPQHF. The CDR3, as DNA: TGTGCCAGCAGCCCAGGGGGCGATAGCAATCAGCCCCAGCATTTT.

The gene calls are TRBV19 and TRBJ1-4; 7 bases are a match to TRBD1. With 6 bases clipped from V and 4 bases from J, the junction kept 5 bases outside the gene matches. Germline V gene sequence: CDR1 LNHDA, CDR2 SQIVND (reference sequence). The CDR3 totals 14 residues. The CDR3 protein is CASRKQGFNEKLFF. The CDR3 DNA is TGTGCCAGTAGGAAACAGGGGTTTAATGAAAAACTGTTTTTT.

The chain employs TRBV12-1 and TRBJ1-5; the D call TRBD1 from the table was never checked on the DNA. TRBV12-1 is deemed a pseudogene. This CDR3 comprises 13 residues. The CDR3 region is CASSYRDDHPQHF. In nucleotides, the CDR3 is TGTGCCAGCAGCTACAGGGACGATCACCCCCAGCATTTT.

Worth noting for this clone: The junction departs from the called germline gene at one end, perhaps through a read error. DNA of the CDR3: TGCGCCAGCAGCTTGGAGGTCAACAGTGAAGCTTTCTTT. It encodes CASSLEVNSEAFF. V is TRBV5-1 and J is TRBJ1-1; no firm D call. CDR3 length: 13 amino acids. The germline gives CDR1 SGHRS, CDR2 YFSETQ. The entire variable domain, with the rest obtained from reference TRBV5-1 and TRBJ1-1, is as follows: KAGVTQTPRYLIKTRGQQVTLSCSPISGHRSVSWYQQTPGQGLQFLFEYFSETQRNKGNFPGRFSGRQFSNSRSEMNVSTLELGDSALYLCASSLEVNSEAFFGQGTRLTVV.

The rearrangement joins TRBV9 to TRBJ2-3; D is unresolved. Germline V gene sequence: CDR1 SGDLS, CDR2 YYNGEE. CDR3 length: 16 amino acids. V was clipped by 0 bases and J by 0 bases, with 11 bases between them. This CDR3 reads CASSVDPGRSTDTQYF. The CDR3, as DNA: TGTGCCAGCAGCGTAGATCCGGGCCGAAGCACAGATACGCAGTATTTT.

The chain combines TRBV5-4 with TRBJ2-7, with D possibly matching TRBD1 (6 bases). The CDR3 is 13 amino acids. Germline CDR1 is SGHNT and CDR2 is YYREEE (reference sequence). V lost 5 bases, J lost 6 bases, and 15 bases lay in between. CDR3 sequence: CASSPTGLSEQYF. CDR3 DNA: TGTGCCAGCAGTCCGACAGGTCTCTCCGAGCAGTACTTC.

The chain recombines TRBV4-1 with TRBJ2-7; 8 positions agree with TRBD2. J was trimmed by 4 bases and V by 4 bases; bases with no gene match: 18. The CDR3 is 18 amino acids. Germline V gene lookup returns CDR1 MGHRA and CDR2 YSYEKL. The CDR3 protein is CASSPIGSVRGETYEQYF. In DNA, the CDR3 is TGCGCCAGCAGCCCAATTGGGAGCGTGCGGGGGGAAACATACGAGCAGTACTTC.

This clone came up a few times. The chain has TRBV5-1 and TRBJ2-5; D unclear. The CDR3 runs 13 residues. CDR1 is SGHRS and CDR2 is YFSETQ in the germline V gene. Trimming left V 0 bases short and J 1 base short, with 4 bases between. This CDR3 reads CASSLGLQETQYF. In DNA form, the CDR3 reads TGCGCCAGCAGCTTGGGACTCCAAGAGACCCAGTACTTC.

The rearrangement links TRBV7-7 to TRBJ2-5; tentatively, D is TRBD2 (6 bases). This CDR3 has 17 amino acids. In germline, CDR1 is SSHAT, CDR2 FNYEAQ (reference sequence). Trimming shortened V by 1 base and J by 1 base, and 16 bases separated the two germline ends. In nucleotides, the CDR3 is TGTGCCAGCAGCTTAGTAGTAGGAGGGGCCTCCCAAGAGACCCAGTACTTC. Translated: CASSLVVGGASQETQYF.

This clone was observed once. The CDR3 is CASSVLRDPADTQYF. As DNA, the CDR3 is TGCGCCAGCAGTGTCTTGCGGGACCCCGCAGATACGCAGTATTTT. The chain has TRBV10-1 and TRBJ2-3; D might be TRBD2 (6 bases). V was cut by 4 bases and J by 4 bases, with 15 bases left in between. CDR3 length equals 15 residues. Germline loops: CDR1 WNHNN, CDR2 SYGVQD (reference sequence).

The chain joins TRBV30 to TRBJ2-7; 9 bases map to TRBD1. In germline, CDR1 is GTSNPN, CDR2 SVGIG (reference sequence). The CDR3 loop spans 15 amino acids. After removal of 2 bases from V and 4 bases from J, the junction contained 9 bases not matched to a gene. The CDR3 region is CAWSRGTGGGYEQYF. CDR3 bases: TGTGCCTGGAGTAGAGGAACAGGGGGCGGATACGAGCAGTACTTC.

A few counts support this clone. This rearrangement joins TRBV10-1 to TRBJ2-3; TRBD2 is a possible D gene (7 bases). The germline V and J ends were trimmed by 2 bases and 1 base, with 10 bases remaining between them. Germline V gene data show CDR1 as WNHNN and CDR2 as SYGVQD (reference sequence). The CDR3 has 15 amino acids. CDR3 in amino acids: CASSEGGGGTDTQYF. The DNA of the CDR3 is TGCGCCAGCAGTGAGGGAGGGGGGGGCACAGATACGCAGTATTTT.

CDR3 bases: TGTGCCAGCAGCTTACAGGGGGGGCAGCCCCAGCATTTT. Translated: CASSLQGGQPQHF. The genes are TRBV7-9 and TRBJ1-5; 7 bases map to TRBD1. V shed 2 bases, J shed 7 bases, and the junction held 2 bases outside the gene matches. Germline-derived CDR1 and CDR2 are SEHNR and FQNEAQ (reference sequence). The CDR3 length is 13 residues.

Comment on this clone: The sample holds other DNA sequences that translate to the same CDR3. J is TRBJ1-1 and V is TRBV5-1, with 8 bases that match TRBD1. Germline V gene lookup returns CDR1 SGHRS and CDR2 YFSETQ. This CDR3 spans 14 amino acids. V dropped 0 bases and J dropped 8; count of bases not matched to a gene: 6. CDR3 nucleotides: TGCGCCAGCAGCTTGGGACAGGGGATCGCCGAAGCTTTCTTT. This encodes CASSLGQGIAEAFF.

This clone has only one observation. The rearrangement uses TRBV4-1 and TRBJ2-1, with 8 nucleotides matching TRBD2. The CDR3 extends over 21 amino acids. Germline CDR1 MGHRA, CDR2 YSYEKL. Trimming took 1 base from V and 0 from J; bases not matched to a gene: 17. CDR3 bases: TGCGCCAGCAGCCAAGCCAACAGAGGGGAGAGAGCGGGGGCCTCCTACAATGAGCAGTTCTTC. Amino acids: CASSQANRGERAGASYNEQFF.

The count of this clone is one. The chain carries TRBV19 and TRBJ2-2, with 9 bases fitting TRBD2. This CDR3 is built from 15 residues. V trimming: 7 bases; J trimming: 5 bases; junction bases outside the gene matches: 8. Germline CDR1 reads LNHDA; CDR2 reads SQIVND (reference sequence). CDR3 nucleotide sequence: TGTGCCAGTACTATCCTAGCGGGAAGTACCGGGGAGCTGTTTTTT. This gives the protein CASTILAGSTGELFF.